Below, 22 T cell receptor beta chains from the same sample are listed, as sequenced in a study of identifying expanded T cells in peripheral blood. Some clones are missing from TCRdb's copy, which holds only in-frame ones; the method was immunoSEQ multiplex PCR. The data contain 70,000 to 95,000 clones, roughly 90% of them singletons. Sequencing was performed on blood. These receptors originate from a person between 18 and 75 years old in good health.

The genes are TRBV5-1 and TRBJ1-5; unclear D gene. V was cut by 5 bases and J by 4 bases, with 13 bases left in between. The CDR3 totals 14 residues. CDR1 is SGHRS, CDR2 YFSETQ, per germline. This chain's CDR3 is CASSPYGGNQPQHF. CDR3 nucleotide sequence: TGCGCCAGCAGTCCATACGGAGGGAATCAGCCCCAGCATTTT.

This chain connects TRBV5-1 to TRBJ2-7; TRBD2 matches at 11 bases. The V gene's germline CDR1 is SGHRS and CDR2 YFSETQ. The CDR3 sequence is 16 residues long. The junction had 7 bases not matched to a gene; V was cut back by 0 bases and J by 5 bases. The CDR3 reads CASSLGPTSGGNEQYF. The CDR3 DNA follows: TGCGCCAGCAGCTTGGGACCCACTAGCGGGGGAAACGAGCAGTACTTC. The whole variable domain, filled in from reference TRBV5-1 and TRBJ2-7, reads KAGVTQTPRYLIKTRGQQVTLSCSPISGHRSVSWYQQTPGQGLQFLFEYFSETQRNKGNFPGRFSGRQFSNSRSEMNVSTLELGDSALYLCASSLGPTSGGNEQYFGPGTRLTVT.

The rearrangement links TRBV6-4 to TRBJ1-1; a weak D match, TRBD1 (6 bases). The V and J ends lost 3 bases and 3 bases respectively, with 11 bases between them. Germline V gene sequence: CDR1 MRHNA, CDR2 SNTAGT. CDR3 length equals 14 residues. The CDR3 DNA reads TGTGCCAGCAGTGAGGTAGGGGGGGACACTGAAGCTTTCTTT. This sequence encodes CASSEVGGDTEAFF.

The V call is TRBV6-1, the J call TRBJ1-1, with TRBD1 as a possible D gene (5 bases). V was pared by 1 base and J by 5 bases, with 14 bases between. Per germline, CDR1 MNHNS and CDR2 SASEGT. The CDR3 is made up of 15 amino acids. The CDR3 DNA is TGTGCCAGCAGTGAAGGGAGACAGCCTGTGACTGAAGCTTTCTTT. It specifies CASSEGRQPVTEAFF.

The J gene is TRBJ2-1, the V gene TRBV4-3; D is perhaps TRBD2 (5 bases). V was cut by 0 bases and J by 0 bases, with 6 bases left in between. This CDR3 is built from 15 residues. The V gene's germline CDR1 is LGHNA and CDR2 YSLEER. The CDR3: CASSQERVSYNEQFF. The CDR3 DNA reads TGCGCCAGCAGCCAAGAGAGGGTCTCCTACAATGAGCAGTTCTTC.

This chain uses TRBV27 with TRBJ2-2; D perhaps matches TRBD1 (6 bases). V lost 7 bases, J lost 6 bases, and 15 bases lay in between. The CDR3 has 14 residues. Per germline, CDR1 MNHEY and CDR2 SMNVEV (reference sequence). CDR3 sequence reads: CASTAGQWAGELFF. DNA of the CDR3: TGTGCCAGCACCGCCGGACAGTGGGCCGGGGAGCTGTTTTTT.

V is TRBV5-4 and J is TRBJ1-2; TRBD1 is a possible D gene (5 bases). CDR3 length: 13 residues. Trimming removed 1 base at V and 4 bases at J, with 8 bases between. Per germline, CDR1 SGHNT and CDR2 YYREEE (reference sequence). The CDR3 here is CASSLRQGYGYTF. CDR3 DNA: TGTGCCAGCAGCTTGAGGCAGGGCTATGGCTACACCTTC.

CDR3 DNA: TGTGCCAGCAGTGAACAGGGCGGGAGGGCTCACGAGCAGTACTTC. Protein: CASSEQGGRAHEQYF. The rearrangement links TRBV6-1 to TRBJ2-7; TRBD2 aligns across 9 bases. This CDR3 has 15 amino acids. Per the germline V gene, CDR1 is MNHNS and CDR2 is SASEGT. The V segment lost 2 bases and the J segment 5 bases; nucleotides outside the gene matches: 7.

The chain has TRBV5-6 and TRBJ1-2; no firm D call. The germline V gene encodes CDR1 SGHDT and CDR2 YYEEEE. Trimming cost V 0 bases and J 5 bases, with 5 bases left between them. The CDR3 spans 12 residues. The CDR3 DNA reads as TGTGCCAGCAGCTTGGGCGTATATGGCTACACCTTC. Protein: CASSLGVYGYTF.

The genes are TRBV10-3 and TRBJ1-2; D might be TRBD1 (5 bases). The CDR3 spans 15 residues. CDR1 is ENHRY and CDR2 is SYGVKD in the germline V gene. Trimming took 6 bases from V and 3 from J, leaving 17 bases between them. CDR3 DNA: TGTGCCATCAGCTCGGACAAACTAAACCACTATGGCTACACCTTC. Residues: CAISSDKLNHYGYTF.

The chain employs TRBV10-2 and TRBJ1-1; 7 positions match TRBD1. The CDR3 has 14 amino acids. V was clipped by 1 base and J by 1 base; unmatched bases: 0. In germline, CDR1 is WSHSY, CDR2 SAAADI. Here the CDR3 DNA reads TGCGCCAGCAGTGAGTGGACAGGGAACACTGAAGCTTTCTTT. Its translation: CASSEWTGNTEAFF.

The chain combines TRBV30 with TRBJ1-5; D gene uncertain. CDR1 and CDR2 from the germline V gene are GTSNPN and SVGIG (reference sequence). The CDR3 extends over 12 amino acids. V lost 1 base to trimming and J lost 1 base, with 2 bases between them. CDR3 sequence reads: CAWSGSNQPQHF. The CDR3 nucleotides read TGTGCCTGGAGTGGGAGCAATCAGCCCCAGCATTTT.

This chain links TRBV10-3 with TRBJ1-1; 12 nucleotides match TRBD1. The V gene end was trimmed by 4 bases and the J gene end by 5 bases; junction bases not matched to a gene: 8. Germline V lookup: CDR1 ENHRY, CDR2 SYGVKD. The CDR3 contains 16 residues. The CDR3 nucleotides are TGTGCCATCAGTGGGGGACAGGGGGCGCCGGGGACTGAAGCTTTCTTT. Protein sequence: CAISGGQGAPGTEAFF.

The gene calls are TRBV7-2 and TRBJ1-1; D is undetermined. The CDR3 runs to 14 residues. Per germline, CDR1 SGHTA and CDR2 FQGNSA. V lost 5 bases and J lost 1, with 11 bases in between. CDR3 bases: TGTGCCAGCAGCAAGGACGGAGAGAACACTGAAGCTTTCTTT. Amino acids: CASSKDGENTEAFF. Using reference TRBV7-2 and TRBJ1-1 for the parts outside the CDR3, the full variable domain is GAGVSQSPSNKVTEKGKDVELRCDPISGHTALYWYRQSLGQGLEFLIYFQGNSAPDKSGLPSDRFSAERTGGSVSTLTIQRTQQEDSAVYLCASSKDGENTEAFFGQGTRLTVV.

The chain recombines TRBV4-1 with TRBJ1-2; TRBD1 agrees at 10 bases. Germline lookup yields CDR1 MGHRA and CDR2 YSYEKL. The CDR3 has 16 residues. V shed 3 bases, J shed 2 bases, and the junction held 6 bases outside the gene matches. CDR3 nucleotide sequence: TGCGCCAGCAGCCACAGACGGACAGGGGGGAACTATGGCTACACCTTC. It specifies CASSHRRTGGNYGYTF.

This clone was detected only a few times. This chain links TRBV10-3 with TRBJ1-5; D gene unclear. The CDR3 is made up of 12 amino acids. The V gene's germline CDR1 is ENHRY and CDR2 SYGVKD. V lost 5 bases to trimming and J lost 5 bases, with 7 bases between them. The CDR3 nucleotides read TGTGCCATCAGTAGTGGAGATCAGCCCCAGCATTTT. This codes for CAISSGDQPQHF.

The rearrangement uses TRBV5-1 and TRBJ1-1; 7 bases fit TRBD1. V trimming: 3 bases; J trimming: 1 base; junction bases outside the gene matches: 6. The germline V gene has CDR1 SGHRS and CDR2 YFSETQ. The CDR3 contains 15 residues. CDR3 residues: CASSSLQGPNTEAFF. The CDR3, as DNA: TGCGCCAGCAGCTCTCTACAGGGGCCGAACACTGAAGCTTTCTTT.

V usage is TRBV29-1 and J usage is TRBJ1-2; D is ambiguous. V dropped 2 bases and J dropped 2 bases, with 15 bases sitting between them. This CDR3 is 15 amino acids long. CDR1 is SQVTM and CDR2 is ANQGSEA in the germline V gene. CDR3 sequence reads: CSVEKNRNTNYGYTF. The CDR3 DNA sequence: TGCAGCGTTGAAAAAAATAGGAATACCAACTATGGCTACACCTTC.

The J gene is TRBJ2-3, the V gene TRBV9, with a tentative D call TRBD1 (6 bases). The germline V and J ends were trimmed by 3 bases and 6 bases, with 11 bases remaining between them. The CDR3 covers 13 residues. Per the germline V gene, CDR1 is SGDLS and CDR2 is YYNGEE. The CDR3 spells CASSGQVGDTQYF. Here the CDR3 DNA reads TGTGCCAGCAGCGGACAGGTCGGGGATACGCAGTATTTT. The variable domain in full, with the rest retrieved from reference TRBV9 and TRBJ2-3, is DSGVTQTPKHLITATGQRVTLRCSPRSGDLSVYWYQQSLDQGLQFLIQYYNGEERAKGNILERFSAQQFPDLHSELNLSSLELGDSALYFCASSGQVGDTQYFGPGTRLTVL.

The V call is TRBV6-5, the J call TRBJ2-3; no definite D call. The CDR3 length is 14 residues. Between the trimmed V and J ends, which lost 5 bases and 3 bases, there was a span of 12 bases. CDR1 is MNHEY, CDR2 SVGAGI, per germline. The CDR3 region is CASSDRWTTDTQYF. CDR3 DNA: TGTGCCAGCAGTGACCGGTGGACGACAGATACGCAGTATTTT.

The chain combines TRBV9 with TRBJ1-1, with 7 bases identical to TRBD1. Germline lookup yields CDR1 SGDLS and CDR2 YYNGEE. CDR3 length equals 15 residues. The junction had 3 bases not matched to a gene; V was cut back by 0 bases and J by 1 base. The CDR3 loop is CASSVEAGGNTEAFF. CDR3 nucleotide sequence: TGTGCCAGCAGCGTAGAGGCAGGGGGGAACACTGAAGCTTTCTTT.

This clone was recorded once. The chain recombines TRBV5-1 with TRBJ2-6; TRBD1 matches at 10 bases. The germline V gene has CDR1 SGHRS and CDR2 YFSETQ. The ends lost 4 bases at V and 1 base at J; junction bases unmatched: 14. The CDR3 is 20 residues long. The CDR3 here is CASSHLGPGTGDSGANVLTF. CDR3 DNA: TGCGCCAGCAGCCACCTGGGGCCCGGGACAGGGGATTCTGGGGCCAACGTCCTGACTTTC.